Sequencing of this TCR beta chain was carried out in a study of glioma-infiltrating T cells after dendritic cell vaccination. Study-wide context: Autologous tumor lysate was loaded overnight onto monocyte-derived dendritic cells grown about seven days with IL-4 and GM-CSF. Whole-study results and caveats: Patients with more pretreatment TILs had longer time to progression and survival.

J gave up 5 bases and V 0 bases, and 3 bases lay outside the gene matches. The CDR3 covers 15 residues. In germline, CDR1 is LGHNA, CDR2 YNFKEQ. The immunoSEQ assay amplified TCRB CDR3 from up to roughly 2 ug DNA. Here immunoSEQ multiplex PCR was the method, and the copy in TCRdb shows in-frame clones only, minus some. This table holds more than 95,000 clones, approximately 80% found once. About this clone itself: Its matching antigen is unknown.

Indicated time point: after dendritic cell vaccination, including at tumor progression/relapse. The gene calls are TRBV4-2 and TRBJ1-5; 8 bases agree with TRBD1. The TCR originated in a human donor with glioblastoma. This sample comprised blood, obtained after dendritic cell vaccination. The CDR3, as DNA: TGTGCCAGCAGCCAAGAAACAGGGGGGTATCAGCCCCAGCATTTT. The encoded protein is CASSQETGGYQPQHF.